The 18 T cell receptor beta chains in this list originate from one sample, sequenced in a study of vaccination effects on CD4 cells after COVID-19. Profiling relied on immunoSEQ multiplex PCR, and the TCRdb table lists in-frame clones only, not all of them. The sample carries about 39,000 clones, roughly 87% recorded once. No antigen is known for these receptors. Culture lasted about 11 days before CD4+ T cell isolation. This specimen consisted of CD4+ T cells from PBMCs cultured without peptide, obtained before COVID-19 vaccination. The receptors derive from a human donor who received a COVID-19 vaccine.

This clone was picked up one time. The V gene is TRBV5-4, the J gene TRBJ1-2; D may be TRBD1 (5 bases). V was clipped by 1 base and J by 4 bases, with 8 bases between them. This CDR3 contains 13 residues. Germline V CDR1 and CDR2: SGHNT, YYREEE (reference sequence). CDR3 loop: CASSLRDGYGYTF. The DNA for the CDR3 is TGTGCCAGCAGCTTGCGGGACGGCTATGGCTACACCTTC.

This sequence joins TRBV10-2 and TRBJ2-7; weak D call: TRBD1 (6 bases). This CDR3 comprises 14 residues. The V end was cut by 5 bases, the J end by 0 bases, with 11 bases between. CDR1 and CDR2 from the germline V gene are WSHSY and SAAADI. The CDR3 sequence is CASSSDRSSYEQYV. CDR3 nucleotides: TGCGCCAGCAGTTCCGACAGGAGCTCCTACGAGCAGTACGTC.

This rearrangement joins TRBV30 to TRBJ1-4; 8 nucleotides match TRBD1. In germline, CDR1 is GTSNPN, CDR2 SVGIG (reference sequence). The CDR3 extends over 14 amino acids. V dropped 1 base and J dropped 4; count of bases not matched to a gene: 2. CDR3 sequence reads: CAWSGTGLNEKLFF. The CDR3 DNA sequence: TGTGCCTGGAGTGGGACAGGGCTTAATGAAAAACTGTTTTTT. The variable domain in full, with the rest retrieved from reference TRBV30 and TRBJ1-4, is SQTIHQWPATLVQPVGSPLSLECTVEGTSNPNLYWYRQAAGRGLQLLFYSVGIGQISSEVPQNLSASRPQDRQFILSSKKLLLSDSGFYLCAWSGTGLNEKLFFGSGTQLSVL.

This chain joins TRBV10-3 and TRBJ1-1; D call uncertain. Trimming shortened V by 8 bases and J by 3 bases, and 13 bases separated the two germline ends. Per germline, CDR1 ENHRY and CDR2 SYGVKD. This CDR3 is 13 amino acids long. CDR3: CAIQRVLDTEAFF. CDR3 DNA: TGTGCCATCCAGAGGGTTTTGGACACTGAAGCTTTCTTT.

This clone has a single count. The chain uses TRBV19 and TRBJ1-5; no reliable D call. Between the trimmed V and J ends, which lost 6 bases and 2 bases, there was a span of 2 bases. CDR1 is LNHDA, CDR2 SQIVND, per germline (reference sequence). The CDR3 runs 11 residues. The DNA of the CDR3 is TGTGCCAGTAGAGGCAATCAGCCCCAGCATTTT. It translates to CASRGNQPQHF. Drawing the rest from reference TRBV19 and TRBJ1-5, the complete variable domain is DGGITQSPKYLFRKEGQNVTLSCEQNLNHDAMYWYRQDPGQGLRLIYYSQIVNDFQKGDIAEGYSVSREKKESFPLTVTSAQKNPTAFYLCASRGNQPQHFGDGTRLSIL.

V usage is TRBV18 and J usage is TRBJ2-2; tentative D call: TRBD1 (6 bases). Germline V lookup: CDR1 KGHSH, CDR2 LQKENI. V gave up 6 bases and J gave up 3 bases, with 17 bases separating them. This CDR3 spans 16 amino acids. The CDR3 DNA follows: TGTGCCAGCTCGCTACAACAGGGAAGGGACACCGGGGAGCTGTTTTTT. Amino acids: CASSLQQGRDTGELFF.

In its sample, this clone was seen once. The chain recombines TRBV2 with TRBJ2-7; TRBD2 matches 14 bases. Losses at the gene ends were 4 bases for V and 4 bases for J; bases not matched to a gene: 6. Germline CDR1 SNHLY, CDR2 FYNNEI. CDR3 size: 16 residues. The chain's CDR3 is CASSATGTSGGYEQYV. CDR3 sequence (DNA): TGTGCCAGCAGTGCAACCGGGACTAGCGGGGGATACGAGCAGTACGTC.

The chain carries TRBV19 and TRBJ2-5, with D tentatively TRBD1 (6 bases). This CDR3 contains 13 residues. Trimming shortened V by 4 bases and J by 5 bases, and 11 bases separated the two germline ends. CDR1 is LNHDA, CDR2 SQIVND, per germline (reference sequence). The chain's CDR3 is CASSTVRGETQYF. CDR3 in DNA: TGTGCCAGTAGTACGGTGAGGGGGGAGACCCAGTACTTC.

J is TRBJ1-1 and V is TRBV6-5, with D unclear. This CDR3 comprises 13 residues. Germline values: CDR1 MNHEY, CDR2 SVGAGI. The V end was cut by 6 bases, the J end by 8 bases, with 16 bases between. CDR3 DNA: TGTGCCAGCAGAAGGCAGCCGGGCATGGAAGCTTTCTTT. Translation: CASRRQPGMEAFF.

The count of this clone is one. V usage is TRBV19 and J usage is TRBJ1-5; D not certain. V dropped 3 bases and J dropped 2 bases, with 11 bases sitting between them. Germline CDR1 reads LNHDA; CDR2 reads SQIVND (reference sequence). The CDR3 covers 15 residues. The CDR3 protein is CASSMFGPGNQPQHF. Written as DNA, the CDR3 is TGTGCCAGTAGTATGTTCGGCCCGGGCAATCAGCCCCAGCATTTT. Filled out from reference TRBV19 and TRBJ1-5, the complete variable domain reads DGGITQSPKYLFRKEGQNVTLSCEQNLNHDAMYWYRQDPGQGLRLIYYSQIVNDFQKGDIAEGYSVSREKKESFPLTVTSAQKNPTAFYLCASSMFGPGNQPQHFGDGTRLSIL.

This chain uses TRBV6-6 with TRBJ1-4, with a tentative D call TRBD1 (6 bases). The CDR3 totals 14 residues. The V end was cut by 5 bases, the J end by 7 bases, with 14 bases between. CDR1 is MNHNY, CDR2 SVGAGI, per germline (reference sequence). As DNA, the CDR3 is TGTGCCAGCAGTCAGGGGAGGGGTAGTGAAAAACTGTTTTTT. Translating gives CASSQGRGSEKLFF.

The gene calls are TRBV6-6 and TRBJ2-7; tentative D call: TRBD1 (5 bases). From germline, CDR1 is MNHNY and CDR2 SVGAGI (reference sequence). The CDR3 is 14 amino acids. The germline V and J ends were trimmed by 0 bases and 2 bases, with 8 bases remaining between them. The CDR3 DNA is TGTGCCAGCAGTTACTCTAGGGGAACCTACGAGCAGTACGTC. Amino acid sequence: CASSYSRGTYEQYV.

The chain links TRBV5-1 to TRBJ1-3, with D possibly being TRBD1 (5 bases). The CDR3 has 16 amino acids. The germline gives CDR1 SGHRS, CDR2 YFSETQ. V was cut by 4 bases and J by 0 bases, with 14 bases left in between. The CDR3 region has the DNA TGCGCCAGCAGCCGTGGGACGGGCAGCTCTGGAAACACCATATATTTT. This translates into CASSRGTGSSGNTIYF.

The chain couples TRBV5-6 to TRBJ1-3; unclear D gene. V gave up 2 bases and J gave up 8 bases, with 17 bases separating them. Germline CDR1 reads SGHDT; CDR2 reads YYEEEE. The CDR3 runs 15 residues. CDR3 sequence: CASSFLRLSEDTIYF. CDR3 in DNA: TGTGCCAGCAGCTTCCTGAGGTTGTCCGAGGACACCATATATTTT.

This clone was recorded once. The chain has TRBV5-1 and TRBJ1-2; no clear D gene. V was shortened by 4 bases and J by 8 bases, with 15 bases between the two germline ends. The germline V gene encodes CDR1 SGHRS and CDR2 YFSETQ. The CDR3 runs to 13 residues. The CDR3: CASSLSKAQGYTF. The CDR3 DNA reads TGCGCCAGCAGCCTTTCCAAAGCCCAAGGCTACACCTTC.

The chain combines TRBV5-5 with TRBJ2-5; tentative D call: TRBD1 (6 bases). CDR3 length: 14 residues. Germline values: CDR1 SGHKS, CDR2 YYEKEE (reference sequence). The V end lost 4 bases, the J end lost 8 bases, and 18 bases lay between the germline ends. CDR3 bases: TGTGCCAGCAGCCTAGGACAGTCCAAGACCACCCAGTACTTC. Its translation: CASSLGQSKTTQYF.

This clone showed up just once. V gene TRBV5-8 combines with J gene TRBJ2-7; D gene unclear. Trimming left V 0 bases short and J 6 bases short, with 10 bases between. CDR1 and CDR2 (germline): SGHTS, YDEGEE. This CDR3 is built from 13 residues. CDR3 loop: CASSLEIGSEQYV. As DNA, the CDR3 is TGTGCCAGCAGCTTGGAGATAGGGTCCGAGCAGTACGTC.

The rearrangement joins TRBV27 to TRBJ2-5, with TRBD1 matching 8 bases. Germline trimming cut 5 bases from V and 1 base from J; bases unmatched to any gene: 6. The germline V gene encodes CDR1 MNHEY and CDR2 SMNVEV (reference sequence). This CDR3 contains 15 residues. CDR3 region: CASSDDRGPQETQYF. CDR3 in DNA: TGTGCCAGCAGTGATGACAGGGGTCCCCAAGAGACCCAGTACTTC.